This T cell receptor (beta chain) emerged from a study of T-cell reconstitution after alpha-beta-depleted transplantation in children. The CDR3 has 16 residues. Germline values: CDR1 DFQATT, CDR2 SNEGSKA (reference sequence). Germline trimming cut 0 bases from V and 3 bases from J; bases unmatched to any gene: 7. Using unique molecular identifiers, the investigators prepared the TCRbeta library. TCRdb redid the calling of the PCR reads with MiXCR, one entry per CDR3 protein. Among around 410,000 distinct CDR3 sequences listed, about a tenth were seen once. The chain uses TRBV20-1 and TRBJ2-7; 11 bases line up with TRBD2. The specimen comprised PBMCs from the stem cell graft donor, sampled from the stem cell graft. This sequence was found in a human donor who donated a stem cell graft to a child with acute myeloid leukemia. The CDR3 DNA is TGCAGTGCTAGAGACCCCCTAGCGGGAGGATACTACGAGCAGTACTTC. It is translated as CSARDPLAGGYYEQYF.